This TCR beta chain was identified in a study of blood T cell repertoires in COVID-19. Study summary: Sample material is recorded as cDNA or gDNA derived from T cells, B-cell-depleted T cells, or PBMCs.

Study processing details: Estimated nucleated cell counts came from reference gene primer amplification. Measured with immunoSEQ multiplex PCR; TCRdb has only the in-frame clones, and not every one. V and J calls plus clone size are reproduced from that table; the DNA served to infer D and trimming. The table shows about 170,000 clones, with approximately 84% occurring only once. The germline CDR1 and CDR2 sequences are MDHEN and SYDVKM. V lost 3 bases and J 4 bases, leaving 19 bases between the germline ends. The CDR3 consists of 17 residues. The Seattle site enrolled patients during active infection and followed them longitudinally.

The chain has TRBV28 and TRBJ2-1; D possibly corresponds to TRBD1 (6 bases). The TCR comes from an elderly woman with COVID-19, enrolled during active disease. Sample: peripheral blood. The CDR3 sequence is CASSLPRGHLHYNEQFF. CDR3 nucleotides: TGTGCCAGCAGTTTGCCCAGGGGACATCTCCATTACAATGAGCAGTTCTTC. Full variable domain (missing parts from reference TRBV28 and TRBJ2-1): DVKVTQSSRYLVKRTGEKVFLECVQDMDHENMFWYRQDPGLGLRLIYFSYDVKMKEKGDIPEGYSVSREKKERFSLILESASTNQTSMYLCASSLPRGHLHYNEQFFGPGTRLTVL.